The rows below give T cell receptor beta chains drawn from one sample of a study of beta chain features in type 1 diabetes. Profiling relied on immunoSEQ multiplex PCR, and the TCRdb table lists in-frame clones only, not all of them. The profile shows 500,000 to 700,000 clones, 15% to 19% of them singletons. The sequenced sample was naive CD4+ T cells from blood. These receptors all stem from a man in his late teens or twenties in good health. The CDR3 runs from the conserved cysteine through the conserved F or W. A D gene is named only where the DNA matches it firmly. Clone sizes are given selectively: once, few, many, or a class where the clone is expanded.

j_call: TRBJ2-7
clone_size: few
d_call: TRBD2
v_call: TRBV29-1
cdr3_nt: TGCAGCGTTGATTCCGCGGGGAGGGGAGGATACGAGCAGTACTTC
cdr3_aa: CSVDSAGRGGYEQYF

j_call: TRBJ2-1
clone_size: few
d_call: TRBD1
v_call: TRBV27
cdr3_nt: TGTGCCAGCAGTTTTATACAGGGGGCCGGCGACAATGAGCAGTTCTTC
cdr3_aa: CASSFIQGAGDNEQFF

j_call: TRBJ2-3
clone_size: -
d_call: -
v_call: TRBV7-3
cdr3_nt: TGTGCCAGCAGCTCTTACAGGGACACAGATACGCAGTATTTT
cdr3_aa: CASSSYRDTDTQYF

j_call: TRBJ2-7
clone_size: -
d_call: -
v_call: TRBV7-6
cdr3_nt: TGTGCCAGCAGCTTAGAGGGGCAGGGTTACGAGCAGTACTTC
cdr3_aa: CASSLEGQGYEQYF

j_call: TRBJ1-2
clone_size: -
d_call: -
v_call: TRBV14
cdr3_nt: TGTGCCAGCAGCCTTTTGGACAGATCAGGGGGCTACACCTTC
cdr3_aa: CASSLLDRSGGYTF

j_call: TRBJ2-2
clone_size: few
d_call: -
v_call: TRBV5-4
cdr3_nt: TGTGCCAGCAGCACTAGGACCGGGGAGCTGTTTTTT
cdr3_aa: CASSTRTGELFF

j_call: TRBJ2-7
clone_size: -
d_call: -
v_call: TRBV15
cdr3_nt: TGTGCCACCAGCAGAGCTAGGGAGGCCTACGAGCAGTACTTC
cdr3_aa: CATSRAREAYEQYF

j_call: TRBJ2-3
clone_size: -
d_call: TRBD1
v_call: TRBV27
cdr3_nt: TGTGCCAGCCCCCGCCCCCCGGGACAGACTAGCACAGATACGCAGTATTTT
cdr3_aa: CASPRPPGQTSTDTQYF

j_call: TRBJ2-3
clone_size: -
d_call: -
v_call: TRBV7-9
cdr3_nt: TGTGCCAGCAGCCCCCGACAGCTTGGCACAGATACGCAGTATTTT
cdr3_aa: CASSPRQLGTDTQYF

j_call: TRBJ2-5
clone_size: -
d_call: -
v_call: TRBV4-3
cdr3_nt: TGCGCCAGCAGCCAAGGCGGAGGAACCCAGTACTTC
cdr3_aa: CASSQGGGTQYF

j_call: TRBJ1-1
clone_size: -
d_call: -
v_call: TRBV7-8
cdr3_nt: TGTGCCAGCAGCTTAGTAGTCCGTGAAGCTTTCTTT
cdr3_aa: CASSLVVREAFF

j_call: TRBJ1-1
clone_size: -
d_call: -
v_call: TRBV15
cdr3_nt: TGTGCCACCAGCAGAGAAGTAAACACTGAAGCTTTCTTT
cdr3_aa: CATSREVNTEAFF

j_call: TRBJ2-5
clone_size: few
d_call: TRBD1
v_call: TRBV14
cdr3_nt: TGTGCCAGCAGCCTGGGGGTGGACAGGGCGACAGAGACCCAGTACTTC
cdr3_aa: CASSLGVDRATETQYF